These T cell receptor beta chains were read from a single sample in a study of Ad26.COV2.S vaccination and SARS-CoV-2 variants. Some clones are missing from TCRdb's copy, which holds only in-frame ones; the method was immunoSEQ multiplex PCR. The repertoire includes hundreds of thousands of clones, roughly 90% of them detected once, and over 1.3% sits in the top ten. Sequenced here: peripheral blood, sampled in a trial of Ad26.COV2.S vaccine versus placebo. Every receptor here comes from a person between 18 and 59 years old who received the Ad26.COV2.S COVID-19 vaccine or a placebo. CDR3s include the opening cysteine and the closing phenylalanine or tryptophan. Each record gives: D gene, clone size, J gene, V gene, CDR3 DNA, CDR3 protein. A D gene is named only where the DNA matches it firmly. A clone size is listed for some rows: how often the clone was seen (once, few, many), or a class if it is expanded.

d_gene: TRBD2
abundance: .
j_gene: TRBJ2-7
v_gene: TRBV9
CDR3nt: TGTGCCAGCAGCGCGACCGGGACTAGTCAGGGCGAGCAGTACTTC
CDR3aa: CASSATGTSQGEQYF

d_gene: TRBD1
abundance: .
j_gene: TRBJ2-7
v_gene: TRBV29-1
CDR3nt: TGCAGCGTTGAACTCACGGACAGGGGCTACGAGCAGTACTTC
CDR3aa: CSVELTDRGYEQYF

d_gene: TRBD2
abundance: .
j_gene: TRBJ2-1
v_gene: TRBV7-9
CDR3nt: TGTGCCAGCAGTCGCGGGAGGACCTACAATGAGCAGTTCTTC
CDR3aa: CASSRGRTYNEQFF

d_gene: TRBD2
abundance: .
j_gene: TRBJ2-1
v_gene: TRBV11-2
CDR3nt: TGTGCCAGCAGCCCCGCCGGGGGGACTAGCGTTTACAATGAGCAGTTCTTC
CDR3aa: CASSPAGGTSVYNEQFF

d_gene: .
abundance: once
j_gene: TRBJ1-2
v_gene: TRBV5-4
CDR3nt: TGTGCCAGCAGCTCATGGTTAGGCTACACCTTC
CDR3aa: CASSSWLGYTF

d_gene: TRBD2
abundance: many
j_gene: TRBJ2-7
v_gene: TRBV2
CDR3nt: TGTGCCAGCAGCCCTACCCCGGGACTAGCGGTCTACGAGCAGTACTTC
CDR3aa: CASSPTPGLAVYEQYF

d_gene: TRBD1
abundance: .
j_gene: TRBJ2-5
v_gene: TRBV3-1/TRBV3-2
CDR3nt: TGTGCCAGCAGCCAGAGGACAGGCCGACAAGAGACCCAGTACTTC
CDR3aa: CASSQRTGRQETQYF

d_gene: .
abundance: .
j_gene: TRBJ1-6
v_gene: TRBV9
CDR3nt: TGTGCCAGCAGCGCCACAGGCTCCTATAATTCACCCCTCCACTTT
CDR3aa: CASSATGSYNSPLHF

d_gene: .
abundance: .
j_gene: TRBJ1-1
v_gene: TRBV19
CDR3nt: TGTGCCAGTAGTATCCGGGGACCGCTTGAAGCTTTCTTT
CDR3aa: CASSIRGPLEAFF

d_gene: .
abundance: .
j_gene: TRBJ2-5
v_gene: TRBV19
CDR3nt: TGTGCCAGTAGTATGGGACGGAGGGAGACCCAGTACTTC
CDR3aa: CASSMGRRETQYF

d_gene: .
abundance: .
j_gene: TRBJ2-7
v_gene: TRBV4-2
CDR3nt: TGTGCCAGCAGCCAAGGGGGGTCGGGTAATGGTTCCTACGAGCAGTACTTC
CDR3aa: CASSQGGSGNGSYEQYF

d_gene: .
abundance: .
j_gene: TRBJ2-5
v_gene: TRBV4-2
CDR3nt: TGTGCCCGCGGCATCCTCCAAGAGACCCAGTACTTC
CDR3aa: CARGILQETQYF

d_gene: TRBD2
abundance: once
j_gene: TRBJ2-5
v_gene: TRBV5-4
CDR3nt: TGTGCCAGCAGCTTGGTAGGACTAGCGGGAGGGGACAGTGCCCAGTACTTC
CDR3aa: CASSLVGLAGGDSAQYF

d_gene: .
abundance: .
j_gene: TRBJ2-3
v_gene: TRBV3-1/TRBV3-2
CDR3nt: TGTGCCAGCAGACGCAGGGACATAGATACGCAGTATTTT
CDR3aa: CASRRRDIDTQYF

d_gene: .
abundance: .
j_gene: TRBJ1-1
v_gene: TRBV7-2
CDR3nt: TGTGCCAGCACCTTAAGGGGAGGGTACAGGACTGAAGCTTTCTTT
CDR3aa: CASTLRGGYRTEAFF

d_gene: .
abundance: .
j_gene: TRBJ1-1
v_gene: TRBV12-3/TRBV12-4
CDR3nt: TGTGCCAGCAGTCTGTTCTTAGGGCAAGCTTTCTTT
CDR3aa: CASSLFLGQAFF

d_gene: .
abundance: .
j_gene: TRBJ1-1
v_gene: TRBV5-4
CDR3nt: TGTGCCAGCCAGACACCCTACACTGAAGCTTTCTTT
CDR3aa: CASQTPYTEAFF

d_gene: .
abundance: .
j_gene: TRBJ1-6
v_gene: TRBV3-1/TRBV3-2
CDR3nt: TGTGCCAGCAGCCAAGAGCGGAGCCCTAATTCACCCCTCCACTTT
CDR3aa: CASSQERSPNSPLHF

d_gene: .
abundance: once
j_gene: TRBJ1-1
v_gene: TRBV29-1
CDR3nt: TGCAGCGTTGTGAGGGACCCGATGGAAGCTTTCTTT
CDR3aa: CSVVRDPMEAFF

d_gene: .
abundance: .
j_gene: TRBJ1-2
v_gene: TRBV19
CDR3nt: TGTGCCAGTAGTATCCCCCATGGACAGTCTAACTATGGCTACACCTTC
CDR3aa: CASSIPHGQSNYGYTF

d_gene: TRBD2
abundance: .
j_gene: TRBJ2-7
v_gene: TRBV7-2
CDR3nt: TGTGCCAGCAGATCTGGCGGGGGAACCTCCTACGAGCAGTACTTC
CDR3aa: CASRSGGGTSYEQYF

d_gene: .
abundance: .
j_gene: TRBJ2-7
v_gene: TRBV5-1
CDR3nt: TGCGCCAGCAGCAGCCCGTACGAGCAGTACTTC
CDR3aa: CASSSPYEQYF

d_gene: .
abundance: .
j_gene: TRBJ1-5
v_gene: TRBV18
CDR3nt: TGTGCCAGCTCACAGGCCTTTCAAAGCAATCAGCCCCAGCATTTT
CDR3aa: CASSQAFQSNQPQHF

d_gene: TRBD2
abundance: .
j_gene: TRBJ2-1
v_gene: TRBV5-1
CDR3nt: TGCGCCAGCAGCTTAGGTGGGAGGGCCTACAATGAGCAGTTCTTC
CDR3aa: CASSLGGRAYNEQFF

d_gene: .
abundance: .
j_gene: TRBJ2-3
v_gene: TRBV4-3
CDR3nt: TGCGCCAGCAGCCAAGATAGGCCAGGGGATACGCAGTATTTT
CDR3aa: CASSQDRPGDTQYF

d_gene: TRBD2
abundance: .
j_gene: TRBJ2-7
v_gene: TRBV7-2
CDR3nt: TGTGCCAGCAGCTCCGGGACTAGCGGGGAGGAGCAGTACTTC
CDR3aa: CASSSGTSGEEQYF

d_gene: TRBD1
abundance: .
j_gene: TRBJ1-2
v_gene: TRBV6-5
CDR3nt: TGTGCCAGCAGAATGGGACAGGGGGTGTATGGCTACACCTTC
CDR3aa: CASRMGQGVYGYTF

d_gene: .
abundance: .
j_gene: TRBJ2-1
v_gene: TRBV6-6
CDR3nt: TGTGCCAGCAGTTATCTCCGGGACACCTATTACAATGAGCAGTTCTTC
CDR3aa: CASSYLRDTYYNEQFF

d_gene: .
abundance: .
j_gene: TRBJ2-2
v_gene: TRBV29-1
CDR3nt: TGCAGCGTTGGGGGTACCGGGGAGCTGTTTTTT
CDR3aa: CSVGGTGELFF

d_gene: .
abundance: .
j_gene: TRBJ2-5
v_gene: TRBV19
CDR3nt: TGTGCCAGTAGTATATCCCGGGATGAGACCCAGTACTTC
CDR3aa: CASSISRDETQYF

d_gene: .
abundance: .
j_gene: TRBJ2-3
v_gene: TRBV18
CDR3nt: TGTGCCAGCTCACCACAAGACCCAGGAGGGTCAGATACGCAGTATTTT
CDR3aa: CASSPQDPGGSDTQYF

d_gene: .
abundance: .
j_gene: TRBJ2-1
v_gene: TRBV24-1
CDR3nt: TGTGCCACCAGTGACCCCGGACGGGAGAAAGAAAATGAGCAGTTCTTC
CDR3aa: CATSDPGREKENEQFF

d_gene: .
abundance: .
j_gene: TRBJ2-7
v_gene: TRBV5-1
CDR3nt: TGCGCCAGCAGCTTGGTAGGTAGCGCGACCTACGAGCAGTACTTC
CDR3aa: CASSLVGSATYEQYF

d_gene: TRBD1
abundance: .
j_gene: TRBJ1-2
v_gene: TRBV10-3
CDR3nt: TGTGCCATCAGTGGGGACAGACCCTATGGCTACACCTTC
CDR3aa: CAISGDRPYGYTF

d_gene: TRBD2
abundance: .
j_gene: TRBJ2-5
v_gene: TRBV2
CDR3nt: TGTGCCAGCAGCGGAGTCCCGGGACTAGCGGGGCAAGAGACCCAGTACTTC
CDR3aa: CASSGVPGLAGQETQYF

d_gene: TRBD1
abundance: few
j_gene: TRBJ1-5
v_gene: TRBV27
CDR3nt: TGTGCCAGCAGTTTACTGGGACAGGGGTGGGATCAGCCCCAGCATTTT
CDR3aa: CASSLLGQGWDQPQHF

d_gene: .
abundance: .
j_gene: TRBJ1-4
v_gene: TRBV5-3
CDR3nt: TGTGCCAGAAGCTTGACGTGGGATGGTGAAAAACTGTTTTTT
CDR3aa: CARSLTWDGEKLFF

d_gene: .
abundance: .
j_gene: TRBJ2-5
v_gene: TRBV21-1
CDR3nt: TGTGCCAGCAGCAAGTCGCCAGGGGTCCAAGAGACCCAGTACTTC
CDR3aa: CASSKSPGVQETQYF

d_gene: .
abundance: .
j_gene: TRBJ2-5
v_gene: TRBV5-4
CDR3nt: TGTGCCAGCAGCTTTCTGGGGGGGCGAGAGACCCAGTACTTC
CDR3aa: CASSFLGGRETQYF

d_gene: .
abundance: .
j_gene: TRBJ2-3
v_gene: TRBV9
CDR3nt: TGTGCCAGCAGCGTAGACTCTGGCACAGATACGCAGTATTTT
CDR3aa: CASSVDSGTDTQYF

d_gene: TRBD2
abundance: .
j_gene: TRBJ2-3
v_gene: TRBV5-1
CDR3nt: TGCGCCAGCAGCTTTGGCCCCCCGGGACTAGCGGGAGCAGATACGCAGTATTTT
CDR3aa: CASSFGPPGLAGADTQYF

d_gene: TRBD1
abundance: .
j_gene: TRBJ2-6
v_gene: TRBV2
CDR3nt: TGTGCCAGCATGCGGGACAGGGGGATCTCTGGGGCCAACGTCCTGACTTTC
CDR3aa: CASMRDRGISGANVLTF

d_gene: .
abundance: .
j_gene: TRBJ1-1
v_gene: TRBV18
CDR3nt: TGTGCCAGCTCAATCTTAACTGGGAACACTGAAGCTTTCTTT
CDR3aa: CASSILTGNTEAFF

d_gene: .
abundance: .
j_gene: TRBJ1-2
v_gene: TRBV14
CDR3nt: TGTGCCAGCAGCCAAGTTGGAGGGTTCGGCGGCTACACCTTC
CDR3aa: CASSQVGGFGGYTF

d_gene: .
abundance: once
j_gene: TRBJ1-5
v_gene: TRBV4-3
CDR3nt: TGCGCCAGCAGCCAAGATGGTGGCAACAATCAGCCCCAGCATTTT
CDR3aa: CASSQDGGNNQPQHF

d_gene: .
abundance: .
j_gene: TRBJ1-6
v_gene: TRBV3-1/TRBV3-2
CDR3nt: TGTGCCAGCAGCCAAGATGGGGGACACCTCCACTTT
CDR3aa: CASSQDGGHLHF

d_gene: .
abundance: .
j_gene: TRBJ2-3
v_gene: TRBV7-2
CDR3nt: TGTGCCAGCAGCCAAGGCCCCGGCAGGGCTGCAGATACGCAGTATTTT
CDR3aa: CASSQGPGRAADTQYF

d_gene: TRBD1
abundance: .
j_gene: TRBJ1-5
v_gene: TRBV20-1
CDR3nt: TGCAGTGCTAGTGAGGGACAGGGCCGGCAGCCCCAGCATTTT
CDR3aa: CSASEGQGRQPQHF

d_gene: .
abundance: once
j_gene: TRBJ2-3
v_gene: TRBV27
CDR3nt: TGTGCCAGCAGCCGTTCGGGTGCAGATACGCAGTATTTT
CDR3aa: CASSRSGADTQYF

d_gene: .
abundance: .
j_gene: TRBJ2-2
v_gene: TRBV7-9
CDR3nt: TGTGCCAGCAGTCCTCAGGGAACCGGGGAGCTGTTTTTT
CDR3aa: CASSPQGTGELFF

d_gene: .
abundance: .
j_gene: TRBJ2-5
v_gene: TRBV5-1
CDR3nt: TGCGCCAGCAGCTTTGGTGTCACGGTACAAGAGACCCAGTACTTC
CDR3aa: CASSFGVTVQETQYF

d_gene: TRBD2
abundance: .
j_gene: TRBJ2-1
v_gene: TRBV5-1
CDR3nt: TGCGCCAGCAGCTTGTGGGCTAGCGGGAGCGATGAGCAGTTCTTC
CDR3aa: CASSLWASGSDEQFF

d_gene: TRBD2
abundance: once
j_gene: TRBJ2-1
v_gene: TRBV19
CDR3nt: TGTGCCAGCAACCCGAGCGGGGGGTCCTACAATGAGCAGTTCTTC
CDR3aa: CASNPSGGSYNEQFF

d_gene: TRBD1
abundance: .
j_gene: TRBJ2-1
v_gene: TRBV30
CDR3nt: TGTGCCTGGACTCGACTTGGACAGGGATACAATGAGCAGTTCTTC
CDR3aa: CAWTRLGQGYNEQFF